In its sample, the clone carrying this T cell receptor beta chain was seen many times. Its cognate antigen is unknown. The CDR3 has 14 residues. V was pared by 0 bases and J by 11 bases, with 14 bases between. The germline CDR1 and CDR2 sequences are ENHRY and SYGVKD. They built TCR cDNA with 5'RACE template switching, a step that put in a universal primer site and UMIs. TCRdb reprocessed the 5' RACE reads with MiXCR, giving one entry per CDR3 protein. Of some 390,000 distinct CDR3 sequences in the sample, approximately 18% were seen once. These data originate in a study of T cells after yellow fever vaccination. Study context: Fractions low in cell number were prepared with SMART-Seq v4 Ultra Low Input. Study outcomes and limitations: Reappearance after the booster was observed for most primary-vaccination clones (about 95% CD4, approximately 90% CD8).

The chain combines TRBV10-3 with TRBJ1-5; D is uncertain. The sequencing used PBMCs, collected before the yellow fever booster vaccination. This receptor was obtained from a man aged 18 to 35 who received the YFV17D yellow fever vaccine. CDR3 sequence reads: CAISESTATKAQHF. CDR3 sequence (DNA): TGTGCCATCAGTGAGTCTACGGCGACCAAGGCCCAGCATTTT.